These 13 T cell receptor beta chains were all obtained from the same sample, sequenced in a study of monozygotic twins with inflammatory bowel disease. One entry per CDR3 protein, without DNA, is what TCRdb gives after re-calling the 5' RACE reads. The repertoire table contains about 300,000 distinct CDR3 sequences. Sequencing input: blood. The receptors originated from a human donor with ulcerative colitis or Crohn's disease, or a healthy co-twin of an affected twin (not recorded which).

The V and J genes are TRBV6-5 and TRBJ1-2; TCRdb calls TRBD1, which cannot be checked without DNA. The CDR3 spans 15 residues. CDR1 and CDR2 (germline): MNHEY, SVGAGI. Here the CDR3 reads CASSSTTGWFYGYTF.

The chain combines TRBV6-5 with TRBJ2-7. The germline gives CDR1 MNHEY, CDR2 SVGAGI. This CDR3 is built from 15 residues. This CDR3 reads CASSYREAQSYEQYF.

The CDR3 reads CSASRLGTSNTGELFF. The V call is TRBV20-1, the J call TRBJ2-2; TCRdb's D call of TRBD2 is untestable without DNA. The CDR3 is 16 amino acids. Germline CDR1 reads DFQATT; CDR2 reads SNEGSKA (reference sequence).

The chain joins TRBV7-6 to TRBJ2-1. CDR3 length equals 12 residues. In germline, CDR1 is SGHVS, CDR2 FNYEAQ. CDR3 sequence: CASSFTGYEQFF.

This chain links TRBV28 with TRBJ2-5. The CDR3 has 15 amino acids. Germline V CDR1 and CDR2: MDHEN, SYDVKM. The CDR3 region is CTSSLGSVKKETQYF.

This chain connects TRBV7-9 to TRBJ2-5. The CDR3 consists of 12 residues. Germline V CDR1 and CDR2: SEHNR, FQNEAQ (reference sequence). CDR3 in amino acids: CASEQSEETQYF.

The V and J genes are TRBV5-1 and TRBJ2-7; TCRdb proposes TRBD1, but this gene call is untestable without DNA. The germline V gene has CDR1 SGHRS and CDR2 YFSETQ. The CDR3 is 15 residues long. The CDR3 sequence: CASSPDQGRTYEQYF. The whole variable domain, filled in from reference TRBV5-1 and TRBJ2-7, reads KAGVTQTPRYLIKTRGQQVTLSCSPISGHRSVSWYQQTPGQGLQFLFEYFSETQRNKGNFPGRFSGRQFSNSRSEMNVSTLELGDSALYLCASSPDQGRTYEQYFGPGTRLTVT.

This chain connects TRBV24-1 to TRBJ2-4. The CDR3 sequence is 13 residues long. Germline CDR1 and CDR2: KGHDR and SFDVKD. CDR3: CATSDFTGNVQYF.

The rearrangement uses TRBV7-2 and TRBJ1-2; the TRBD1 assignment by TCRdb is unverifiable without DNA. The CDR3 consists of 13 residues. Germline loops: CDR1 SGHTA, CDR2 FQGNSA. The CDR3 spells CASSWDSNYGYTF.

CDR3 sequence reads: CASSFESRGEQFF. This sequence joins TRBV12-3 or TRBV12-4 and TRBJ2-1; the D gene TCRdb calls, TRBD1, cannot be checked with no DNA. The CDR3 length is 13 residues.

This chain connects TRBV7-2 to TRBJ1-5. Germline CDR1 is SGHTA and CDR2 is FQGNSA. The CDR3 extends over 16 amino acids. CDR3 sequence: CASSLASGNSNQPQHF. The entire variable domain, with the rest obtained from reference TRBV7-2 and TRBJ1-5, is as follows: GAGVSQSPSNKVTEKGKDVELRCDPISGHTALYWYRQSLGQGLEFLIYFQGNSAPDKSGLPSDRFSAERTGGSVSTLTIQRTQQEDSAVYLCASSLASGNSNQPQHFGDGTRLSIL.

V is TRBV10-3 and J is TRBJ1-2; the TCRdb call, TRBD1, lacks DNA for checking. Germline CDR1 is ENHRY and CDR2 is SYGVKD. The CDR3 loop spans 15 amino acids. This chain's CDR3 is CAISPKETGSYGYTF.

The CDR3 loop is CATSKATGHNEQFF. The chain employs TRBV15 and TRBJ2-1. In germline, CDR1 is LNHNV, CDR2 YYDKDF (reference sequence). This CDR3 region has 14 residues.